The source of this TCR beta chain is a study of blood T cell repertoires in COVID-19. Overall study: Collection of acute and convalescent COVID-19 samples took place in the United States, Italy and Spain.

In terms of age and location, participants ranged from roughly 18 to 95 years and lived in approximately 24 US areas. Germline trimming cut 2 bases from V and 12 bases from J; bases unmatched to any gene: 4. Germline V gene lookup returns CDR1 WNHNN and CDR2 SYGVQD (reference sequence). The CDR3 consists of 12 residues. In the original processing: Estimation of nucleated cell counts relied on the amplification of reference gene primers. Some clones are missing from TCRdb's copy, which holds only in-frame ones; the method was immunoSEQ multiplex PCR. V, J and clone size derive from that table, while D and trimming were established from the DNA sequence. The sample shows 450,000 or so clones, 90% of them seen only once.

This receptor was identified in a man younger than 30 who had recovered from COVID-19. The chain uses TRBV10-1 and TRBJ2-3, with 8 nucleotides matching TRBD2. Sequencing was performed on PBMCs or T cells enriched from blood (not recorded which). The CDR3 here is CASSEEGLVQYF. The CDR3 coding sequence is TGCGCCAGCAGTGAGGAGGGACTAGTCCAGTATTTT.